The 26 T cell receptor beta chains listed next were all sequenced from one sample in a study of T cells in Graves' hyperthyroidism and ophthalmopathy. The CDR3 regions of TCR beta were amplified from RNA transcripts. The HTBI primer set was used in a first-round RT-PCR of the TCR CDR3. TCRdb reprocessed the multiplex PCR reads with MiXCR, giving one entry per CDR3 protein. The profile covers around 610,000 distinct CDR3 sequences, with approximately 15% appearing a single time and about 4% taken by the ten largest. Sequenced input: blood. Receptor source: a woman in her thirties or forties with Graves' ophthalmopathy.

This clonotype has a count of ten or more. The chain couples TRBV30 to TRBJ2-4; 7 bases align to TRBD2. In germline, CDR1 is GTSNPN, CDR2 SVGIG (reference sequence). The trim removed 2 bases at V and 3 bases at J, leaving 1 base unmatched. The CDR3 is 13 residues long. The CDR3 is CAWSRGGKNIQYF. The CDR3 DNA sequence: TGTGCCTGGAGTCGCGGGGGCAAAAACATTCAGTACTTC.

This clonotype occurred many times. CDR3 bases: TGTGCCAGCTCACCACGAGGGGACCTTGAAGCTTTCTTT. This gives the protein CASSPRGDLEAFF. The rearrangement uses TRBV18 and TRBJ1-1; D possibly corresponds to TRBD1 (5 bases). V dropped 1 base and J dropped 7 bases, with 10 bases sitting between them. The germline V gene encodes CDR1 KGHSH and CDR2 LQKENI. The CDR3 covers 13 residues.

This clonotype occurred many times. Just one base apart from a much larger clone, this may be a read error. The rearrangement joins TRBV6-1 to TRBJ2-5, with 8 nucleotides matching TRBD2. Unmatched junction bases numbered 4, after V lost 6 bases and J lost 1 base. Germline V gives CDR1 MNHNS, CDR2 SASEGT. The CDR3 totals 14 residues. In DNA form, the CDR3 reads TGTGCCAGCAGCGTAGCGGGGACCCAAGAGACCCAGTACTTC. Translation: CASSVAGTQETQYF.

This clonotype occurred many times. CDR3 nucleotides: TGTGCCAGCAGCGACAGGTGGACCGATGGCTACACCTTC. This codes for CASSDRWTDGYTF. V gene TRBV6-1 combines with J gene TRBJ1-2, with D maybe TRBD1 (6 bases). Germline V gives CDR1 MNHNS, CDR2 SASEGT. The CDR3 runs to 13 residues. V dropped 6 bases and J dropped 6 bases, with 14 bases sitting between them.

V usage is TRBV20-1 and J usage is TRBJ2-5; no definite D call. The length of the CDR3 is 14 residues. The V and J ends lost 0 bases and 2 bases respectively, with 10 bases between them. CDR1 DFQATT and CDR2 SNEGSKA come from the germline V gene (reference sequence). This chain's CDR3 is CSARDQMKQETQYF. Written as DNA, the CDR3 is TGCAGTGCTAGAGATCAAATGAAACAAGAGACCCAGTACTTC.

This clonotype was seen many times. V usage is TRBV6-4 and J usage is TRBJ1-2, with 7 positions matching TRBD1. The trim removed 6 bases at V and 2 bases at J, leaving 15 bases unmatched. The V gene's germline CDR1 is MRHNA and CDR2 SNTAGT. The CDR3 extends over 17 amino acids. DNA of the CDR3: TGTGCCAGCAGCCTTCGGGACAGAATAACTATCAACTATGGCTACACCTTC. Its protein product is CASSLRDRITINYGYTF.

In its sample, this clonotype was seen many times. The V gene is TRBV12-3 or TRBV12-4, the J gene TRBJ2-4; 7 bases align to TRBD1. The CDR3 consists of 18 residues. The J segment lost 0 bases and the V segment lost 3 bases, leaving 11 bases of the junction unmatched. The CDR3 DNA is TGTGCCAGCAGTTTGAACAGGGGCCCTCCTCTAGCCAAAAACATTCAGTACTTC. This codes for CASSLNRGPPLAKNIQYF.

This clonotype was found a few times. This chain joins TRBV12-3 or TRBV12-4 and TRBJ2-2, with D unclear. V was trimmed by 8 bases and J by 3 bases, leaving 10 bases between them. CDR3 size: 13 residues. The CDR3 coding sequence is TGTGCCAGCGGAGAGAAGTACACCGGGGAGCTGTTTTTT. It is translated as CASGEKYTGELFF.

This clonotype was picked up many times. This chain connects TRBV28 to TRBJ2-5; the D is unclear. The V gene lost 6 bases and the J gene lost 2 bases, with 7 bases spanning the gap. From germline, CDR1 is MDHEN and CDR2 SYDVKM. The CDR3 extends over 12 amino acids. CDR3 in amino acids: CASSGQQETQYF. CDR3 nucleotide sequence: TGTGCCAGCAGCGGGCAGCAAGAGACCCAGTACTTC.

The chain recombines TRBV2 with TRBJ2-7, with D perhaps TRBD2 (6 bases). The V gene lost 2 bases and the J gene lost 0 bases, with 8 bases spanning the gap. CDR3 length: 14 amino acids. CDR1 SNHLY and CDR2 FYNNEI come from the germline V gene. The CDR3 protein is CASSEHSGSYEQYF. The CDR3 nucleotides read TGTGCCAGCAGTGAACATAGCGGCTCCTACGAGCAGTACTTC.

This clonotype occurred many times. V gene TRBV5-4 combines with J gene TRBJ2-5; D uncertain. Germline lookup yields CDR1 SGHNT and CDR2 YYREEE (reference sequence). Trimming stripped 2 bases from V and 5 bases from J, with 10 bases between. There are 13 residues in the CDR3. Here the CDR3 DNA reads TGTGCCAGCAGCTTCGAGGTGGTTGAGACCCAGTACTTC. This codes for CASSFEVVETQYF.

This clonotype was observed many times. V usage is TRBV20-1 and J usage is TRBJ2-7; D not certain. The ends were cut back, 3 bases at V and 6 bases at J, with 15 bases in the middle. The CDR3 has 13 amino acids. Germline CDR1 and CDR2: DFQATT and SNEGSKA (reference sequence). The CDR3: CSASVVSVVEQYF. For the CDR3, the DNA is TGCAGTGCTAGCGTCGTCTCTGTAGTCGAGCAGTACTTC.

This clonotype occurred many times. The DNA for the CDR3 is TGTGCCAGCAGCTCCAAACAACGTCCAGAGACCCAGTACTTC. Protein: CASSSKQRPETQYF. V and J are TRBV5-4 and TRBJ2-5, with D unresolved. Germline V gene lookup returns CDR1 SGHNT and CDR2 YYREEE (reference sequence). The CDR3 has 14 residues. V lost 3 bases, J lost 4 bases, and 13 bases lay in between. Looking up the rest from reference TRBV5-4 and TRBJ2-5 gives the full variable domain: ETGVTQSPTHLIKTRGQQVTLRCSSQSGHNTVSWYQQALGQGPQFIFQYYREEENGRGNFPPRFSGLQFPNYSSELNVNALELDDSALYLCASSSKQRPETQYFGPGTRLLVL.

This clonotype occurred a few times. The gene calls are TRBV11-2 and TRBJ1-5, with TRBD1 matching 9 bases. Trimming at V came to 0 bases and at J to 6 bases, leaving 9 bases not matched to a gene. The CDR3 runs to 17 residues. Germline loops: CDR1 SGHAT, CDR2 FQNNGV. The CDR3 here is CASSLEPPGTGIQPQHF. The CDR3 region has the DNA TGTGCCAGCAGCTTAGAGCCCCCCGGGACAGGGATTCAGCCCCAGCATTTT.

This clonotype was seen at least ten times. This chain links TRBV20-1 with TRBJ1-1; no reliable D call. Trimming stripped 1 base from V and 7 bases from J, with 7 bases between. This CDR3 has 11 amino acids. From germline, CDR1 is DFQATT and CDR2 SNEGSKA (reference sequence). The CDR3 nucleotides read TGCAGTGCTAGAGTGGGAGTTGAAGCTTTCTTT. Protein: CSARVGVEAFF.

The rearrangement joins TRBV20-1 to TRBJ2-5; perhaps D is TRBD1 or TRBD2 (5 bases each). The CDR3 extends over 14 amino acids. Germline CDR1 DFQATT, CDR2 SNEGSKA (reference sequence). The ends were cut back, 4 bases at V and 4 bases at J, with 16 bases in the middle. Written as DNA, the CDR3 is TGCAGTGCTACTCGGGACCAACGAAGAGAGACCCAGTACTTC. Translation: CSATRDQRRETQYF.

This clonotype was picked up many times. The chain has TRBV6-5 and TRBJ1-2; D gene unclear. The CDR3 runs to 13 residues. Germline lookup yields CDR1 MNHEY and CDR2 SVGAGI. Trimming cost V 5 bases and J 3 bases, with 10 bases left between them. As DNA, the CDR3 is TGTGCCAGCAGTCCCGACGGGCACTATGGCTACACCTTC. It specifies CASSPDGHYGYTF.

In its sample, this clonotype was seen many times. The chain links TRBV7-9 to TRBJ1-6, with a weak D call TRBD1 (5 bases). CDR1 is SEHNR and CDR2 is FQNEAQ in the germline V gene (reference sequence). The CDR3 is 14 amino acids. Trimming shortened V by 1 base and J by 10 bases, and 11 bases separated the two germline ends. The CDR3 loop is CASSLGGIGSPLHF. CDR3 nucleotide sequence: TGTGCCAGCAGCTTAGGGGGGATCGGGTCACCCCTCCACTTT.

This clonotype was counted ten times or more. This sequence joins TRBV6-5 and TRBJ1-5; a possible D gene is TRBD1 (6 bases). The CDR3 totals 12 residues. V lost 6 bases and J 7 bases, leaving 10 bases between the germline ends. Germline V gene data show CDR1 as MNHEY and CDR2 as SVGAGI. DNA of the CDR3: TGTGCCAGCAGCACAGGGAGGCAGCCCCAGCATTTT. It is translated as CASSTGRQPQHF.

This clonotype was seen many times. V usage is TRBV11-2 and J usage is TRBJ2-5; 7 bases align to TRBD1. V lost 1 base, J lost 4 bases, and 6 bases stayed unmatched. There are 15 residues in the CDR3. CDR1 and CDR2 from the germline V gene are SGHAT and FQNNGV. The CDR3 nucleotides are TGTGCCAGCAGCTTAGCCCTCACAGGGGCAGAGACCCAGTACTTC. Protein product: CASSLALTGAETQYF.

This clonotype was observed at least ten times. The rearrangement links TRBV28 to TRBJ1-2; 7 bases line up with TRBD1. Losses at the gene ends were 6 bases for V and 2 bases for J; bases not matched to a gene: 3. The CDR3 covers 13 residues. Germline CDR1 reads MDHEN; CDR2 reads SYDVKM. The CDR3 protein is CASRQGINYGYTF. Here the CDR3 DNA reads TGTGCCAGCAGACAGGGGATCAACTATGGCTACACCTTC.

This clonotype was seen a handful of times. V usage is TRBV2 and J usage is TRBJ2-7; D is uncertain. V shed 6 bases and J shed 3 bases, with 15 bases lying between them. Germline V gene lookup returns CDR1 SNHLY and CDR2 FYNNEI. The CDR3 is 14 residues long. This chain's CDR3 is CASSVQTRGYEQYF. CDR3 nucleotide sequence: TGTGCCAGCAGCGTCCAGACACGAGGCTACGAGCAGTACTTC.

A single count supports this clonotype. V is TRBV20-1 and J is TRBJ2-7; TRBD1 agrees at 7 bases. The trim removed 3 bases at V and 0 bases at J, leaving 8 bases unmatched. The CDR3 is 15 residues long. Germline CDR1 and CDR2: DFQATT and SNEGSKA (reference sequence). The CDR3 spells CSASGGDRISYEQYF. CDR3 sequence (DNA): TGCAGTGCTAGCGGTGGGGACAGAATCTCCTACGAGCAGTACTTC.

This chain links TRBV6-1 with TRBJ2-1; 11 positions agree with TRBD2. After removal of 2 bases from V and 12 bases from J, the junction contained 6 bases not matched to a gene. Germline values: CDR1 MNHNS, CDR2 SASEGT. The CDR3 runs to 14 residues. CDR3 in DNA: TGTGCCAGCAGTGAAACTAGCGGGAGATCCCGGCAGTTCTTC. Amino acid sequence: CASSETSGRSRQFF.

The sample holds many counts of this clonotype. The chain couples TRBV6-2 or TRBV6-3 to TRBJ2-1; TRBD1 might be the D (6 bases). CDR3 length: 19 residues. Trimming took off 4 bases at V and 1 base at J, with 23 bases between the two ends. CDR1 and CDR2 (germline): MNHEY, SVGEGT. This chain's CDR3 is CASSSRGFTGSGSYNEQFF. CDR3 sequence (DNA): TGTGCCAGCAGTTCGAGGGGGTTCACAGGGTCCGGATCCTACAATGAGCAGTTCTTC.

V and J are TRBV27 and TRBJ1-2; D possibly corresponds to TRBD1 (6 bases). This CDR3 has 15 amino acids. The V and J ends lost 3 bases and 3 bases respectively, with 14 bases between them. CDR1 is MNHEY, CDR2 SMNVEV, per germline (reference sequence). The CDR3 sequence is CASSFSGGGDYGYTF. CDR3 nucleotides: TGTGCCAGCAGTTTTTCGGGGGGCGGCGACTATGGCTACACCTTC.